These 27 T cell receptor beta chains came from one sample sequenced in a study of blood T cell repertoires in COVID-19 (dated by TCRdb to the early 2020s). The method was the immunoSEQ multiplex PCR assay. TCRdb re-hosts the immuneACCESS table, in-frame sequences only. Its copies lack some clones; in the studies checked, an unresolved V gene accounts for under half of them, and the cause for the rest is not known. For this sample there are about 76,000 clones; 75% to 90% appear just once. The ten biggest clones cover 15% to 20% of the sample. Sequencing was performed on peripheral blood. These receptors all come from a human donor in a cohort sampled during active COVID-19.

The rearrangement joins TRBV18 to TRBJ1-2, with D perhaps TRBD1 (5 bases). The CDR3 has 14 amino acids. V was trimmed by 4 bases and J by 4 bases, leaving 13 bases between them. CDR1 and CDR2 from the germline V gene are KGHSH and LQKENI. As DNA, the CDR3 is TGTGCCAGCTCACGGGCCGCCCAGGGCTATGGCTACACCTTC. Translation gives CASSRAAQGYGYTF.

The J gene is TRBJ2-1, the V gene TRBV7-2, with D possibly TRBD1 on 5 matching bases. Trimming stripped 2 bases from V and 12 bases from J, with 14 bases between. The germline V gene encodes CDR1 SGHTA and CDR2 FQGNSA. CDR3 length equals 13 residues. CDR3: CASSLFQGSPQFF. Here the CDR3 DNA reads TGTGCCAGCAGCTTATTCCAGGGCTCCCCGCAGTTCTTC.

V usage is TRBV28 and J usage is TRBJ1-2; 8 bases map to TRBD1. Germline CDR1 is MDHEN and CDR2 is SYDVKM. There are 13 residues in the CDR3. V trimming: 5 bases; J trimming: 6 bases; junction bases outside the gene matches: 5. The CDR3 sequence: CASSPGQGDGYTF. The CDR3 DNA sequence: TGTGCCAGCAGTCCAGGACAGGGTGATGGCTACACCTTC.

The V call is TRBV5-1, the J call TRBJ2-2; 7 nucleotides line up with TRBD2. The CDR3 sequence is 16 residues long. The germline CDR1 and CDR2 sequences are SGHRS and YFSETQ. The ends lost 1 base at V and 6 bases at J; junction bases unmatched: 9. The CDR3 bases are TGCGCCAGCAGCTTGATGGGACTACATGGTTCCGGGGAGCTGTTTTTT. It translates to CASSLMGLHGSGELFF.

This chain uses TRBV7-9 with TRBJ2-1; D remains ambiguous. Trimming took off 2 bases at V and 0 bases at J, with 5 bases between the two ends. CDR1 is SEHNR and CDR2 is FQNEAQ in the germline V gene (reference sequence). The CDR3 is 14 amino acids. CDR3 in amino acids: CASSLPLSYNEQFF. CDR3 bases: TGTGCCAGCAGCTTACCCCTCTCCTACAATGAGCAGTTCTTC.

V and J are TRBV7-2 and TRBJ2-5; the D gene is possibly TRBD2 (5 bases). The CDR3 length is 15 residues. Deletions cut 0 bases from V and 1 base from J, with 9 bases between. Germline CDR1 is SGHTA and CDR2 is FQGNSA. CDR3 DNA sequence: TGTGCCAGCAGCTTAGCAGGTAGCGCCCAAGAGACCCAGTACTTC. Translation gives CASSLAGSAQETQYF.

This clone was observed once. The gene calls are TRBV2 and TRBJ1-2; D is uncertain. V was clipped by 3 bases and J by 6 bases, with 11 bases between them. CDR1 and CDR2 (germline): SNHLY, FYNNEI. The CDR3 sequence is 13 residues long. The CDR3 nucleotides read TGTGCCAGCAGTGATTTGAGGCTAGATGGCTACACCTTC. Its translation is CASSDLRLDGYTF. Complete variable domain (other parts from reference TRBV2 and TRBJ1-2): EPEVTQTPSHQVTQMGQEVILRCVPISNHLYFYWYRQILGQKVEFLVSFYNNEISEKSEIFDDQFSVERPDGSNFTLKIRSTKLEDSAMYFCASSDLRLDGYTFGSGTRLTVV.

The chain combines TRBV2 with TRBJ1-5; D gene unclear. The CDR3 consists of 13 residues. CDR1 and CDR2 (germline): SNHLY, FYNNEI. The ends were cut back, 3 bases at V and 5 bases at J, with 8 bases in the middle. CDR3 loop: CASSENTYQPQHF. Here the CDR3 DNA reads TGTGCCAGCAGTGAGAACACCTATCAGCCCCAGCATTTT.

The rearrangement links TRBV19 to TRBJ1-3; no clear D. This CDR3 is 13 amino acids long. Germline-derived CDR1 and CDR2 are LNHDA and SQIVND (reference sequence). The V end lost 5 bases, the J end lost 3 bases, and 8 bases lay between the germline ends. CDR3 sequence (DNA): TGTGCCAGTAGTCGGACTATTGGAAACACCATATATTTT. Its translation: CASSRTIGNTIYF.

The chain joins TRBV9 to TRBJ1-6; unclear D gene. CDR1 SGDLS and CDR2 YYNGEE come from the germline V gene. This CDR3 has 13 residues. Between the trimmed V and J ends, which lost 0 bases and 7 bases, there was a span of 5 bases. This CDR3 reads CASSVGQNSPLHF. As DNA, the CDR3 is TGTGCCAGCAGCGTAGGGCAGAATTCACCCCTCCACTTT.

CDR3 sequence (DNA): TGTGCCAGCAGTTACTCGATGGGGGGGAGCGAAAAACTGTTTTTT. Amino acids: CASSYSMGGSEKLFF. The chain employs TRBV6-5 and TRBJ1-4, with D possibly matching TRBD1 (5 bases). CDR1 is MNHEY, CDR2 SVGAGI, per germline. Trimming cost V 0 bases and J 8 bases, with 13 bases left between them. This CDR3 has 15 amino acids.

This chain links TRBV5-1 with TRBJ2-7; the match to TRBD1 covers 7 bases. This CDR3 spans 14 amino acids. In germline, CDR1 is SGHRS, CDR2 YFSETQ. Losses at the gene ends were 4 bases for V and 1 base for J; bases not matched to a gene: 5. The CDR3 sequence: CASSTWTGSYEQYF. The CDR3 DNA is TGCGCCAGCAGCACTTGGACAGGATCCTACGAGCAGTACTTC. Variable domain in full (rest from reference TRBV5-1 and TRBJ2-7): KAGVTQTPRYLIKTRGQQVTLSCSPISGHRSVSWYQQTPGQGLQFLFEYFSETQRNKGNFPGRFSGRQFSNSRSEMNVSTLELGDSALYLCASSTWTGSYEQYFGPGTRLTVT.

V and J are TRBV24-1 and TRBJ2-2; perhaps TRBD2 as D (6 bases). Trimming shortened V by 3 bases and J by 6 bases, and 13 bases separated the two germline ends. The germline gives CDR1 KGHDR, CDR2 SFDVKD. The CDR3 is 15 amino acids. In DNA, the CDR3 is TGTGCCACCAGTGATCCGAGCGGGCGCTCCGGGGAGCTGTTTTTT. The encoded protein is CATSDPSGRSGELFF.

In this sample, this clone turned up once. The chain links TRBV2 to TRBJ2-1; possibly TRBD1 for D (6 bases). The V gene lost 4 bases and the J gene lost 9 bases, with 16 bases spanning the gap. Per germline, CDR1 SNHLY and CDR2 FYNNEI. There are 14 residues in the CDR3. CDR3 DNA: TGTGCCAGCAGTGGCCTTTTACAGGGCAGTGAGCAGTTCTTC. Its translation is CASSGLLQGSEQFF. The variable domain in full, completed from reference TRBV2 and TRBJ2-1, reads EPEVTQTPSHQVTQMGQEVILRCVPISNHLYFYWYRQILGQKVEFLVSFYNNEISEKSEIFDDQFSVERPDGSNFTLKIRSTKLEDSAMYFCASSGLLQGSEQFFGPGTRLTVL.

For the CDR3, the DNA is TGTGCCAGCAGCACAAAGCGTGGTTCTGGAGGCGAGACCCAGTACTTC. Residues: CASSTKRGSGGETQYF. The V call is TRBV7-2, the J call TRBJ2-5; tentative D call: TRBD2 (5 bases). In germline, CDR1 is SGHTA, CDR2 FQGNSA. V lost 5 bases to trimming and J lost 5 bases, with 21 bases between them. The CDR3 covers 16 residues.

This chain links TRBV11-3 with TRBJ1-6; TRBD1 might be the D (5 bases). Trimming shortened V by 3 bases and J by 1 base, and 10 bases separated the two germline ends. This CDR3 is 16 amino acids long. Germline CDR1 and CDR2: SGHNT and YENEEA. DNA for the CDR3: TGTGCCAGCAGCTTCCTGGGGGGTTCCTATAATTCACCCCTCCACTTT. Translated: CASSFLGGSYNSPLHF.

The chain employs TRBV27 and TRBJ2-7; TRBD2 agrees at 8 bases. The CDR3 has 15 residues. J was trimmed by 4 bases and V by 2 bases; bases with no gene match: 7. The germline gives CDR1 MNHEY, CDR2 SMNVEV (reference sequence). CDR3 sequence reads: CASSLVGGGLYEQYF. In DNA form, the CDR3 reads TGTGCCAGCAGTTTAGTAGGCGGGGGGCTATACGAGCAGTACTTC.

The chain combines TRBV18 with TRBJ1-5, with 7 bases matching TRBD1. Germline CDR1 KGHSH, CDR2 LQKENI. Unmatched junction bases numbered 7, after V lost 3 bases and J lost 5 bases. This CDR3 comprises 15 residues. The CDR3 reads CASSPQDRWDQPQHF. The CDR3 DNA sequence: TGTGCCAGCTCACCCCAGGACAGGTGGGATCAGCCCCAGCATTTT.

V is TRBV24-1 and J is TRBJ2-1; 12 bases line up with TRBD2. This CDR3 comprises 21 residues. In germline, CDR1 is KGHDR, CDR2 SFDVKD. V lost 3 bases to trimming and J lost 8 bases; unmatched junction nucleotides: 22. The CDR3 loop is CATSDPTVRSSLAGGPHEQFF. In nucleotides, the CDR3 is TGTGCCACCAGTGATCCTACTGTGAGGTCCTCACTAGCGGGGGGTCCCCATGAGCAGTTCTTC.

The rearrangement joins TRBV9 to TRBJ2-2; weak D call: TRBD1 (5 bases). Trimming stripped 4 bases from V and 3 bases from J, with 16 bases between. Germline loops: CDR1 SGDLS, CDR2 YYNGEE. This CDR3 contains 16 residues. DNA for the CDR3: TGTGCCAGCAGCCCCTCCCCGCAGGGCCACACCGGGGAGCTGTTTTTT. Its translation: CASSPSPQGHTGELFF.

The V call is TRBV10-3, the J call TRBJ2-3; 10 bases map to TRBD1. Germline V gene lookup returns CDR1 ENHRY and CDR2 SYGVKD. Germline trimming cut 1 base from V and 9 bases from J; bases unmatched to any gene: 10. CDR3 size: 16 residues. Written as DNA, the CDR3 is TGTGCCATCAGTGAGTACGCCGGGACAGGGGAGGGAACGCAGTATTTT. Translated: CAISEYAGTGEGTQYF.

The CDR3 loop reads CASSVAGDGTDTQYF. The CDR3 nucleotides are TGTGCCAGCAGCGTAGCAGGTGATGGCACAGATACGCAGTATTTT. This chain uses TRBV9 with TRBJ2-3; D remains ambiguous. The CDR3 is 15 amino acids. Germline CDR1 and CDR2: SGDLS and YYNGEE. Trimming took 0 bases from V and 1 from J, leaving 9 bases between them.

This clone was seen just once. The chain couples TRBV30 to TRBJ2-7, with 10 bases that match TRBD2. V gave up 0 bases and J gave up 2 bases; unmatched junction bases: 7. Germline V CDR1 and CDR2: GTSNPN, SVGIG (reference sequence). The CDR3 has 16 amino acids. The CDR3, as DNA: TGTGCCTGGAGTGTAATAGGGCTAGCGGGGGCCTACGAGCAGTACTTC. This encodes CAWSVIGLAGAYEQYF.

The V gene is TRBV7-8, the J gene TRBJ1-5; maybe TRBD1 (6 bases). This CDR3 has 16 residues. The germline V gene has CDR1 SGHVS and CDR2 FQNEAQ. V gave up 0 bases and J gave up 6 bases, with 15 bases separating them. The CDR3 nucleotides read TGTGCCAGCAGCTTAGCGCGCGGGGGCGCGGGTCAGCCCCAGCATTTT. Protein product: CASSLARGGAGQPQHF.

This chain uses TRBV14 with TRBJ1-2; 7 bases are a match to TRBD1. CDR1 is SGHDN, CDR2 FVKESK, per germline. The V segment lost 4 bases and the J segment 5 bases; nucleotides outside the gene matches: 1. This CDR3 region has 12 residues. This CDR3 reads CASSRDSYGYTF. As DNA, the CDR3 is TGTGCCAGCAGCCGGGACAGTTATGGCTACACCTTC.

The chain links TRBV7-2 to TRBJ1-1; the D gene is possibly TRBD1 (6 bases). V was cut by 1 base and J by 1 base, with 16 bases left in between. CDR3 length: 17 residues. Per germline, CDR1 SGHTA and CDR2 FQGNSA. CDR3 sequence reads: CASSLVWAGDPNTEAFF. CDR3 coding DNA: TGTGCCAGCAGCTTAGTCTGGGCAGGGGACCCGAACACTGAAGCTTTCTTT.

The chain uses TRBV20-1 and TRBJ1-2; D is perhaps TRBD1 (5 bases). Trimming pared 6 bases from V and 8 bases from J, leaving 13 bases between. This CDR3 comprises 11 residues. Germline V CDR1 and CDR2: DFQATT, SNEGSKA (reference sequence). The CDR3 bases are TGCAGTGCCACCGCGGGACGGGGCTACACCTTC. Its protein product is CSATAGRGYTF.